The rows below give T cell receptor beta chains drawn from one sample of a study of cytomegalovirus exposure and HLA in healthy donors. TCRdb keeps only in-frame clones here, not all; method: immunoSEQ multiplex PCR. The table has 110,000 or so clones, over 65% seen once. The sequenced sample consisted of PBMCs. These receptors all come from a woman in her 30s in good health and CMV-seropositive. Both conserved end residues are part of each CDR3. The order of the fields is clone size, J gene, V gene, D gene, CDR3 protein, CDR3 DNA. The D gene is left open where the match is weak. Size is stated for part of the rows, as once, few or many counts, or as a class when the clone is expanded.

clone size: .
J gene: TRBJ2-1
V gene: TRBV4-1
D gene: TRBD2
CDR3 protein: CASNQGPSGNSYNEQFF
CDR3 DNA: TGCGCCAGCAACCAAGGGCCCAGCGGGAACTCCTACAATGAGCAGTTCTTC

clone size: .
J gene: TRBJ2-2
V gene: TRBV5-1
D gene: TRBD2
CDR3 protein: CASSIGTSRTGELFF
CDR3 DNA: TGCGCCAGCAGCATTGGGACTAGCCGCACCGGGGAGCTGTTTTTT

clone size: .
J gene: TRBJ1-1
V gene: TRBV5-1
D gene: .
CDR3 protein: CASSTGEPMNTEAFF
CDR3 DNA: TGCGCCAGCAGCACGGGAGAGCCCATGAACACTGAAGCTTTCTTT

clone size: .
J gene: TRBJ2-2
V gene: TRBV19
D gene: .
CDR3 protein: CASSPSGLSPGVDGELFF
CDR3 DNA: TGTGCCAGTAGCCCCAGCGGGCTATCCCCGGGAGTAGACGGGGAGCTGTTTTTT

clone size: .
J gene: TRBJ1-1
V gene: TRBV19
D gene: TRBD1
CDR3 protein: CASSPLMVGQGRAFF
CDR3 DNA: TGTGCCAGTAGTCCTCTAATGGTCGGACAGGGGCGAGCTTTCTTT

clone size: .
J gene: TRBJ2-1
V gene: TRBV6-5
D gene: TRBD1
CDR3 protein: CASSYSGQGVGEQFF
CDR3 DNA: TGTGCCAGCAGTTACTCAGGACAGGGAGTGGGTGAGCAGTTCTTC

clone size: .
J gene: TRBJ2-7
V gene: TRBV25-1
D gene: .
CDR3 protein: CASSVRLRQDSYEQYF
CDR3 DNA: TGTGCCAGCAGCGTTCGATTGAGACAGGACTCCTACGAGCAGTACTTC

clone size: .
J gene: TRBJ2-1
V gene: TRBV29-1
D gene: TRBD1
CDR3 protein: CSAYSGTVYNEQFF
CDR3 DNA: TGCAGCGCATACTCCGGGACAGTTTACAATGAGCAGTTCTTC

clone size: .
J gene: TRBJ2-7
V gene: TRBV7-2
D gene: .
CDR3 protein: CASSSAGWSEQYF
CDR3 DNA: TGTGCCAGCAGCTCAGCCGGTTGGAGCGAGCAGTACTTC

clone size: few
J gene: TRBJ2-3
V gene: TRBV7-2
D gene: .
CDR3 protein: CASSLPPTDTQYF
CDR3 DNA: TGTGCCAGCAGCCTCCCTCCTACAGATACGCAGTATTTT

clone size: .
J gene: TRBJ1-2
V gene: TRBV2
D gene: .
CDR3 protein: CASNSDRGRGYTF
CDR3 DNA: TGTGCCAGCAATTCCGACAGAGGACGAGGCTACACCTTC

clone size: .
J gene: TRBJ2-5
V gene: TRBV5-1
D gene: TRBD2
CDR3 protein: CASSAVTSGPQETQYF
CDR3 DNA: TGCGCCAGCAGCGCAGTGACTAGCGGACCCCAAGAGACCCAGTACTTC

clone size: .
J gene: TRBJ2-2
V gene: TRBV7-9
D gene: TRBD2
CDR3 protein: CASSLPSGRGPGELFF
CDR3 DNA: TGTGCCAGCAGCCTCCCAAGCGGGAGGGGTCCCGGGGAGCTGTTTTTT

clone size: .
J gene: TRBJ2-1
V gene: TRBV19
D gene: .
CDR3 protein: CASSTVYEQFF
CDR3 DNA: TGTGCCAGTAGTACTGTCTATGAGCAGTTCTTC

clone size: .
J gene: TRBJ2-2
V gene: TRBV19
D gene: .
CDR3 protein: CASSRGGENTGELFF
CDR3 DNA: TGTGCCAGTAGTAGGGGCGGGGAGAACACCGGGGAGCTGTTTTTT

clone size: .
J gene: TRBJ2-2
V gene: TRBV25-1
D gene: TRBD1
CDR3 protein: CASSPQGANGAGELFF
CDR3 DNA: TGTGCCAGCAGCCCCCAGGGGGCGAATGGCGCCGGGGAGCTGTTTTTT

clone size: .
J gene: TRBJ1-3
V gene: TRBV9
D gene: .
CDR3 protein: CASSLGPGGGNTIYF
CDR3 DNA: TGTGCCAGCAGTCTAGGGCCCGGAGGAGGAAACACCATATATTTT

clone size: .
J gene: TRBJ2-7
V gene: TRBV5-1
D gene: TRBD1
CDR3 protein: CASSPRTGGSYEQYF
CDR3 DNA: TGCGCCAGCAGCCCCCGGACAGGGGGCAGCTACGAGCAGTACTTC

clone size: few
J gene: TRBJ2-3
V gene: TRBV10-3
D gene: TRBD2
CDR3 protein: CAISDPSGADTQYF
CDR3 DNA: TGTGCCATCAGTGATCCTAGCGGGGCAGATACGCAGTATTTT